The 10 T cell receptor beta chains given below trace back to one sample, sequenced in a study of graft-versus-host responses after intestinal transplantation. Sequencing used immunoSEQ multiplex PCR; TCRdb keeps in-frame clones, though not all of them. The sample holds approximately 20,000 clones, roughly 86% seen once. This material consisted of PBMCs, taken more than 220 days after intestinal transplant. The source is a human patient who received an intestinal transplant, so some T cells may come from the graft donor.

The chain is built from TRBV4-1 and TRBJ1-1; unclear D gene. The V end lost 0 bases, the J end lost 2 bases, and 7 bases lay between the germline ends. The CDR3 is 14 residues long. Germline CDR1 and CDR2: MGHRA and YSYEKL. CDR3 in DNA: TGCGCCAGCAGCCAAGAGGGTGGTAACACTGAAGCTTTCTTT. It translates to CASSQEGGNTEAFF.

V gene TRBV7-3 combines with J gene TRBJ2-5; perhaps TRBD1 as D (6 bases). Between the trimmed V and J ends, which lost 5 bases and 1 base, there was a span of 11 bases. From germline, CDR1 is SGHTA and CDR2 FQGTGA. The CDR3 contains 14 residues. The CDR3 reads CASSLGGSQETQYF. The CDR3 bases are TGTGCCAGCAGCCTAGGGGGAAGCCAAGAGACCCAGTACTTC.

The rearrangement joins TRBV6-5 to TRBJ1-1; D possibly corresponds to TRBD1 (5 bases). There are 13 residues in the CDR3. In germline, CDR1 is MNHEY, CDR2 SVGAGI. V lost 5 bases and J lost 1, with 8 bases in between. Here the CDR3 DNA reads TGTGCCAGCAGTCCAGGGACGAACACTGAAGCTTTCTTT. Its translation: CASSPGTNTEAFF.

This clone came up a few times. The J gene is TRBJ1-2, the V gene TRBV18, with D possibly matching TRBD1 (6 bases). V was shortened by 5 bases and J by 6 bases, with 25 bases between the two germline ends. The CDR3 has 17 residues. The germline V gene encodes CDR1 KGHSH and CDR2 LQKENI. CDR3 coding DNA: TGTGCCAGCTCAGAGGGGGGTATAACAGGAGGACTCCATGGCTACACCTTC. It specifies CASSEGGITGGLHGYTF.

A word on this clone: Compared with germline, one end of the junction differs, possibly owing to a read error. J is TRBJ2-3 and V is TRBV7-8, with TRBD2 identical over 8 bases. The CDR3 spans 15 residues. CDR1 and CDR2 from the germline V gene are SGHVS and FQNEAQ. CDR3 nucleotides: TGTGCCAGCAGCCTAGCGGGCGGGCCTACAGATACGCAGTATTTT. This codes for CASSLAGGPTDTQYF.

The V gene is TRBV16, the J gene TRBJ1-5; D unresolved. Trimming shortened V by 4 bases and J by 2 bases, and 6 bases separated the two germline ends. This CDR3 comprises 13 residues. CDR1 and CDR2 (germline): KGHSY, FQNENV. The CDR3 here is CASSPGRNQPQHF. The CDR3 region has the DNA TGTGCCAGCAGCCCCGGGCGCAATCAGCCCCAGCATTTT.

The chain recombines TRBV7-9 with TRBJ1-1; D is possibly TRBD1 (6 bases). The V end was cut by 4 bases, the J end by 4 bases, with 16 bases between. The germline V gene encodes CDR1 SEHNR and CDR2 FQNEAQ (reference sequence). The CDR3 totals 15 residues. CDR3 protein: CASSSGQRGGTEAFF. CDR3 nucleotide sequence: TGTGCCAGCAGCTCCGGACAGCGAGGGGGCACTGAAGCTTTCTTT.

This clone was counted only a few times. V is TRBV6-1 and J is TRBJ1-1; D is undetermined. V shed 1 base and J shed 1 base, with 4 bases lying between them. The length of the CDR3 is 13 residues. The V gene's germline CDR1 is MNHNS and CDR2 SASEGT. The CDR3 region has the DNA TGTGCCAGCAGTGAAGGGCCGAACACTGAAGCTTTCTTT. This codes for CASSEGPNTEAFF.

The chain combines TRBV11-2 with TRBJ2-1; TRBD2 aligns across 10 bases. The V gene end was trimmed by 3 bases and the J gene end by 6 bases; junction bases not matched to a gene: 2. The germline CDR1 and CDR2 sequences are SGHAT and FQNNGV. The length of the CDR3 is 14 residues. The CDR3 protein is CASSFSGGSNEQFF. The CDR3 DNA reads TGTGCCAGCAGCTTTAGCGGGGGGTCCAATGAGCAGTTCTTC.

The chain couples TRBV4-2 to TRBJ1-1; weak D call: TRBD1 (5 bases). The germline V and J ends were trimmed by 0 bases and 5 bases, with 13 bases remaining between them. The CDR3 length is 15 residues. The germline V gene has CDR1 LGHNA and CDR2 YNFKEQ. Written as DNA, the CDR3 is TGTGCCAGCAGCCAAGATGGCTTGGGGGGTACTGAAGCTTTCTTT. Translating it yields CASSQDGLGGTEAFF.